The 31 T cell receptor beta chains in this list originate from one sample, sequenced in a study of blood T cell repertoires in COVID-19. Produced via immunoSEQ multiplex PCR; TCRdb's table is partial and in-frame only. The table lists fewer than 120,000 clones, more than 75% of them singletons. The source material was peripheral blood. The receptors were sampled from a woman between 50 and 59 years old with acute or convalescent COVID-19.

V and J are TRBV5-1 and TRBJ1-2; 9 nucleotides line up with TRBD1. CDR1 is SGHRS, CDR2 YFSETQ, per germline. CDR3 length: 15 amino acids. Trimming at V came to 4 bases and at J to 0 bases, leaving 4 bases not matched to a gene. CDR3 sequence: CASSAWTGANYGYTF. DNA for the CDR3: TGCGCCAGCAGCGCCTGGACAGGGGCTAACTATGGCTACACCTTC.

The chain uses TRBV5-1 and TRBJ2-4, with a possible D match to TRBD1 (6 bases). The V gene lost 0 bases and the J gene lost 0 bases, with 10 bases spanning the gap. Per germline, CDR1 SGHRS and CDR2 YFSETQ. The CDR3 totals 16 residues. In DNA, the CDR3 is TGCGCCAGCAGCTTGGGACAGGCACTAGCCAAAAACATTCAGTACTTC. Translation gives CASSLGQALAKNIQYF.

CDR3 in amino acids: CASSQDGARQETQYF. The CDR3 DNA follows: TGTGCCAGCAGCCAAGATGGGGCCAGACAAGAGACCCAGTACTTC. The chain joins TRBV3-1 (or the pseudogene TRBV3-2) to TRBJ2-5; TRBD1 is a possible D gene (5 bases). Germline CDR1 is LGHDT and CDR2 is YNNKEL (reference sequence). With 0 bases removed from V and 2 bases from J, the gap between germline ends came to 10 bases. CDR3 length: 15 amino acids.

The chain has TRBV5-1 and TRBJ2-7; D is perhaps TRBD1 (6 bases). From germline, CDR1 is SGHRS and CDR2 YFSETQ. CDR3 length: 14 amino acids. The V end was cut by 7 bases, the J end by 2 bases, with 16 bases between. The CDR3 sequence: CASRRTDSTYEQYF. CDR3 sequence (DNA): TGCGCCAGCCGGAGGACGGACAGTACCTACGAGCAGTACTTC.

This clone appeared a single time. The V call is TRBV11-2, the J call TRBJ2-3; 15 nucleotides agree with TRBD2. The CDR3 has 15 amino acids. The junction had 3 bases not matched to a gene; V was cut back by 4 bases and J by 7 bases. Germline V gene lookup returns CDR1 SGHAT and CDR2 FQNNGV. The CDR3 sequence: CASSYGLAGGHTQYF. The DNA for the CDR3 is TGTGCCAGCAGCTACGGACTAGCGGGAGGGCATACGCAGTATTTT.

The chain employs TRBV24-1 and TRBJ2-7; 14 nucleotides align to TRBD2. Germline V gives CDR1 KGHDR, CDR2 SFDVKD. The CDR3 runs to 15 residues. V lost 2 bases, J lost 6 bases, and 2 bases stayed unmatched. CDR3 in DNA: TGTGCCACCAGTGATTCCGGGACTAGCGGGGGCGAGCAGTACTTC. As protein: CATSDSGTSGGEQYF.

The chain links TRBV13 to TRBJ2-7; 7 positions match TRBD2. The CDR3 runs to 16 residues. Germline V gene data show CDR1 as PRHDT and CDR2 as FYEKMQ (reference sequence). V trimming: 4 bases; J trimming: 3 bases; junction bases outside the gene matches: 12. This chain's CDR3 is CASSSSGGGLGYEQYF. In nucleotides, the CDR3 is TGTGCCAGCAGCTCAAGTGGGGGAGGGCTCGGCTACGAGCAGTACTTC.

The chain recombines TRBV11-2 with TRBJ2-7; 12 bases are a match to TRBD2. Trimming took 5 bases from V and 0 from J; bases not matched to a gene: 5. Germline lookup yields CDR1 SGHAT and CDR2 FQNNGV. The CDR3 spans 16 residues. CDR3 in DNA: TGTGCCAGCAGCCCGCTGACTAGCGGGAGCTCCTACGAGCAGTACTTC. Protein sequence: CASSPLTSGSSYEQYF.

This rearrangement joins TRBV5-1 to TRBJ2-4; D is possibly TRBD1 (6 bases). Germline V gene lookup returns CDR1 SGHRS and CDR2 YFSETQ. The length of the CDR3 is 11 residues. Trimming stripped 0 bases from V and 11 bases from J, with 6 bases between. In nucleotides, the CDR3 is TGCGCCAGCAGCTTGGAGGGGGTTCAGTACTTC. Translating it yields CASSLEGVQYF.

The table lists this clone with a few counts. The chain uses TRBV5-1 and TRBJ2-1, with a tentative D call TRBD2 (5 bases). Per the germline V gene, CDR1 is SGHRS and CDR2 is YFSETQ. V was clipped by 0 bases and J by 9 bases, with 13 bases between them. The CDR3 extends over 14 amino acids. CDR3 sequence: CASSLASGVGEQFF. In DNA form, the CDR3 reads TGCGCCAGCAGCTTGGCGTCCGGGGTGGGTGAGCAGTTCTTC.

J is TRBJ2-2 and V is TRBV11-2; no reliable D call. In germline, CDR1 is SGHAT, CDR2 FQNNGV. V dropped 1 base and J dropped 6 bases, with 6 bases sitting between them. The CDR3 runs to 13 residues. The CDR3 nucleotides are TGTGCCAGCAGCTTAGCCCGCGCCGGGGAGCTGTTTTTT. Its protein is CASSLARAGELFF. Supplemented by reference TRBV11-2 and TRBJ2-2, the full variable domain reads EAGVAQSPRYKIIEKRQSVAFWCNPISGHATLYWYQQILGQGPKLLIQFQNNGVVDDSQLPKDRFSAERLKGVDSTLKIQPAKLEDSAVYLCASSLARAGELFFGEGSRLTVL.

The CDR3 is CASSLDGIRSPLHF. CDR3 DNA: TGCGCCAGCAGCTTGGACGGGATTCGTTCACCCCTCCACTTT. The chain has TRBV5-1 and TRBJ1-6; D is undetermined. The V gene lost 0 bases and the J gene lost 9 bases, with 10 bases spanning the gap. The length of the CDR3 is 14 residues. CDR1 and CDR2 from the germline V gene are SGHRS and YFSETQ.

This clone was recorded only once. V is TRBV18 and J is TRBJ1-1, with 11 bases lining up with TRBD1. This CDR3 region has 17 residues. V was pared by 1 base and J by 2 bases, with 6 bases of the junction left unmatched. Germline assignment: CDR1 KGHSH and CDR2 LQKENI. The CDR3 region is CASSPRVGTGGNTEAFF. The CDR3, as DNA: TGTGCCAGCTCACCACGGGTAGGGACAGGGGGAAACACTGAAGCTTTCTTT.

The CDR3 coding sequence is TGTGCCAGCAGTTACAGAGGACAGAACACCGGGGAGCTGTTTTTT. Its translation is CASSYRGQNTGELFF. The chain links TRBV6-5 to TRBJ2-2; a weak D match, TRBD1 (5 bases). Germline values: CDR1 MNHEY, CDR2 SVGAGI. Deletions cut 2 bases from V and 1 base from J, with 8 bases between. The CDR3 runs 15 residues.

This chain links TRBV5-5 with TRBJ2-7; tentatively, D is TRBD1 (6 bases). V lost 5 bases, J lost 7 bases, and 16 bases lay in between. The CDR3 has 13 amino acids. CDR1 is SGHKS and CDR2 is YYEKEE in the germline V gene (reference sequence). The CDR3: CASSRGTSGEQYF. The CDR3, as DNA: TGTGCCAGCAGTAGGGGGACCTCCGGAGAGCAGTACTTC.

V usage is TRBV7-6 and J usage is TRBJ1-1; D unclear. V lost 5 bases and J 0 bases, leaving 7 bases between the germline ends. Germline values: CDR1 SGHVS, CDR2 FNYEAQ. The CDR3 has 13 amino acids. CDR3 sequence (DNA): TGTGCCAGCAGCCAAACAGTGAACACTGAAGCTTTCTTT. This codes for CASSQTVNTEAFF.

The genes are TRBV6-5 and TRBJ2-2, with a possible D match to TRBD2 (7 bases). CDR1 and CDR2 (germline): MNHEY, SVGAGI. The CDR3 is 15 residues long. V was shortened by 0 bases and J by 7 bases, with 12 bases between the two germline ends. The CDR3, as DNA: TGTGCCAGCAGTTACTCGAAGGGGGGGGACGGGGAGCTGTTTTTT. Translating gives CASSYSKGGDGELFF.

This clone was seen a few times. The rearrangement uses TRBV28 and TRBJ2-1; D is undetermined. This CDR3 comprises 12 residues. Germline V lookup: CDR1 MDHEN, CDR2 SYDVKM. V lost 6 bases and J lost 9, with 12 bases in between. The DNA for the CDR3 is TGTGCCAGCAGACCCCCCGGTTTTGAGCAGTTCTTC. Protein product: CASRPPGFEQFF.

About this clone: The junction does not match germline at one end; this may be a read error. The chain has TRBV7-9 and TRBJ2-7; TRBD1 matches at 9 bases. Germline V gene data show CDR1 as SEHNR and CDR2 as FQNEAQ (reference sequence). The CDR3 extends over 15 amino acids. CDR3 nucleotides: TGTGCCAGCAGCTCCTCCGGGACAGGGTCCTTCGAGCAGTACTTC. It encodes CASSSSGTGSFEQYF.

Details on this clone: The junction departs from germline at one end; a sequencing error may be responsible. The chain couples TRBV27 to TRBJ2-5; D is perhaps TRBD1 (5 bases). The germline V gene encodes CDR1 MNHEY and CDR2 SMNVEV (reference sequence). CDR3 length equals 15 residues. In DNA, the CDR3 is TGTGCCAGAAGTTCCAAGATGGGGCCGGTAGAGACCCAGTACTTC. As protein: CARSSKMGPVETQYF.

In DNA form, the CDR3 reads TGCAGTGCTAGTTATGGTTCCAAAGCACAGTATTTT. Translation: CSASYGSKAQYF. The gene calls are TRBV20-1 and TRBJ2-3; D gene uncertain. This CDR3 is built from 12 residues. Trimming removed 3 bases from V and 12 bases from J, with 16 bases in between. Per the germline V gene, CDR1 is DFQATT and CDR2 is SNEGSKA (reference sequence).

This clone was counted between two and nine times. The V gene is TRBV3-1 (or the pseudogene TRBV3-2), the J gene TRBJ2-2; maybe TRBD1 (6 bases). The V end was cut by 2 bases, the J end by 0 bases, with 13 bases between. The germline V gene encodes CDR1 LGHDT and CDR2 YNNKEL (reference sequence). This CDR3 contains 17 residues. CDR3 sequence: CASSQNGGPANTGELFF. The CDR3 nucleotides are TGTGCCAGCAGCCAAAATGGGGGCCCAGCGAACACCGGGGAGCTGTTTTTT.

CDR3 residues: CASSLGGDSDTQYF. The CDR3 coding sequence is TGTGCCAGCAGTTTAGGCGGGGACTCAGATACGCAGTATTTT. The rearrangement uses TRBV27 and TRBJ2-3, with a tentative D call TRBD2 (6 bases). The germline V gene has CDR1 MNHEY and CDR2 SMNVEV (reference sequence). The CDR3 spans 14 residues. V shed 2 bases and J shed 4 bases, with 10 bases lying between them.

The chain carries TRBV15 and TRBJ2-7, with 11 bases matching TRBD2. The V gene's germline CDR1 is LNHNV and CDR2 YYDKDF (reference sequence). J gave up 2 bases and V 5 bases, and 8 bases lay outside the gene matches. The CDR3 covers 16 residues. In DNA, the CDR3 is TGTGCCACCAGCCCTATCCTAGCGGGAGGACCCTACGAGCAGTACTTC. It encodes CATSPILAGGPYEQYF.

This rearrangement joins TRBV19 to TRBJ1-1; no clear D. V was pared by 1 base and J by 4 bases, with 13 bases between. Per the germline V gene, CDR1 is LNHDA and CDR2 is SQIVND (reference sequence). CDR3 size: 15 residues. CDR3 sequence: CASSIVTPRGTEAFF. In nucleotides, the CDR3 is TGTGCCAGTAGTATAGTCACCCCCCGGGGCACTGAAGCTTTCTTT.

The V gene is TRBV5-4, the J gene TRBJ1-1; 9 bases map to TRBD1. CDR3 length: 16 amino acids. V gave up 3 bases and J gave up 3 bases; unmatched junction bases: 9. Per the germline V gene, CDR1 is SGHNT and CDR2 is YYREEE (reference sequence). The CDR3 sequence is CASSSPGTGLDTEAFF. In DNA form, the CDR3 reads TGTGCCAGCAGCTCCCCGGGGACAGGGTTGGACACTGAAGCTTTCTTT.

The V and J genes are TRBV3-1 (or the pseudogene TRBV3-2) and TRBJ1-1; D might be TRBD1 (5 bases). The V end lost 3 bases, the J end lost 2 bases, and 10 bases lay between the germline ends. CDR1 LGHDT and CDR2 YNNKEL come from the germline V gene (reference sequence). The CDR3 has 14 amino acids. The CDR3 here is CASSQLRGNTEAFF. The DNA of the CDR3 is TGTGCCAGCAGCCAGCTTAGGGGAAACACTGAAGCTTTCTTT.

The chain combines TRBV18 with TRBJ2-7; 8 bases are shared with TRBD1. Trimming removed 2 bases from V and 5 bases from J; junction bases left unmatched: 8. Germline loops: CDR1 KGHSH, CDR2 LQKENI. The CDR3 covers 15 residues. CDR3 bases: TGTGCCAGCTCACCAAAGAGACAGGGGTGGCACGAGCAGTACTTC. Its translation: CASSPKRQGWHEQYF.

The V call is TRBV28, the J call TRBJ1-6; D is uncertain. The CDR3 is 11 amino acids. Germline CDR1 and CDR2: MDHEN and SYDVKM. The ends were cut back, 5 bases at V and 8 bases at J, with 4 bases in the middle. CDR3 in DNA: TGTGCCAGCAGTCAATATTCACCCCTCCACTTT. This translates into CASSQYSPLHF.

This chain connects TRBV4-1 to TRBJ2-4; TRBD2 agrees at 16 bases. CDR3 size: 16 residues. J lost 5 bases, V lost 3 bases, and 1 base had no gene match. Germline V gene lookup returns CDR1 MGHRA and CDR2 YSYEKL. CDR3 residues: CASSQGLAGGENIQYF. The CDR3 DNA reads TGCGCCAGCAGCCAGGGACTAGCGGGGGGGGAAAACATTCAGTACTTC.

The J gene is TRBJ2-2, the V gene TRBV5-5; 13 bases map to TRBD2. The CDR3 totals 17 residues. J lost 0 bases, V lost 4 bases, and 3 bases had no gene match. The V gene's germline CDR1 is SGHKS and CDR2 YYEKEE (reference sequence). CDR3 sequence (DNA): TGTGCCAGCAGCCCGGGACTAGCGGGAACGAACACCGGGGAGCTGTTTTTT. As protein: CASSPGLAGTNTGELFF.